This T cell receptor (beta chain) was obtained from a study of regulatory T cells in long-lasting Graves disease. Noted time point: newly diagnosed GD, antithyroid drugs for less than 3 months. PBMCs provided the RNA from which the TCR library was made. For TCR beta, libraries came from iRepertoire HTBI primers and Arm-PCR of CDR3 regions. MiXCR, run by TCRdb on the multiplex PCR reads, gives a single entry per CDR3 protein. The data contain 510,000 or so distinct CDR3 sequences, approximately 12% of them singletons. This clonotype was counted only a few times. The CDR3 sequence is 12 residues long. Trimming pared 2 bases from V and 8 bases from J, leaving 7 bases between. Germline V CDR1 and CDR2: MDHEN, SYDVKM. This sample was also put to use in a study of T cells in Graves' hyperthyroidism and ophthalmopathy.

Material: peripheral blood mononuclear cells (PBMCs), obtained at new diagnosis, from a patient treated with antithyroid drugs. The chain joins TRBV28 to TRBJ1-5, with a possible D match to TRBD1 (5 bases). The sequence was collected from a woman in her 30s with Graves disease. The CDR3 region is CASSLRGEPQHF. CDR3 in DNA: TGTGCCAGCAGTTTACGGGGGGAGCCCCAGCATTTT.